The 17 T cell receptor beta chains listed next were all sequenced from one sample in a study of blood T cells in healthy people across ages. A second PCR, run for roughly 7 to 12 cycles, used a sample-barcoded 5' primer plus a J-beta primer mix. TCRdb reprocessed the 5' RACE reads via MiXCR and lists one record per CDR3 protein. Of roughly 800,000 distinct CDR3 sequences listed, about 55% are singletons. Sequenced material: blood. Receptors were obtained from an older man in good health.

This clonotype showed up just a few times. The chain employs TRBV2 and TRBJ2-7; D gene ambiguous. This CDR3 has 14 residues. Per germline, CDR1 SNHLY and CDR2 FYNNEI. Deletions cut 6 bases from V and 0 bases from J, with 12 bases between. CDR3 sequence reads: CASRTPRRSYEQYF. The CDR3 DNA reads TGTGCCAGCAGGACCCCCCGTCGCTCCTACGAGCAGTACTTC.

The chain couples TRBV2 to TRBJ1-4, with 7 bases identical to TRBD1. Germline assignment: CDR1 SNHLY and CDR2 FYNNEI. The CDR3 spans 13 residues. Trimming removed 11 bases from V and 1 base from J; junction bases left unmatched: 4. The CDR3 region has the DNA TGTGCCGACGCAGGGGGAACTAATGAAAAACTGTTTTTT. This sequence encodes CADAGGTNEKLFF.

CDR3 bases: TGTGCCAGCAGCTTCGGATTAGCCAAAAACATTCAGTACTTC. Protein product: CASSFGLAKNIQYF. This rearrangement joins TRBV11-2 to TRBJ2-4, with D uncertain. Trimming pared 3 bases from V and 0 bases from J, leaving 6 bases between. Germline V gene sequence: CDR1 SGHAT, CDR2 FQNNGV. The CDR3 length is 14 residues.

Points on this clonotype: This clone may be a read error of a much larger clone one base away. The chain joins TRBV11-2 to TRBJ2-7; D assignment may be TRBD1 or TRBD2 (5 bases each). The germline gives CDR1 SGHAT, CDR2 FQNNGV. The CDR3 is 15 residues long. Trimming stripped 5 bases from V and 6 bases from J, with 20 bases between. CDR3 sequence (DNA): TGTGCCAGCAGCCCCGGGACCAGGGATAAAGCCGAGCAGTACTTC. Its translation: CASSPGTRDKAEQYF. The whole variable domain, remainder taken from reference TRBV11-2 and TRBJ2-7, is EAGVAQSPRYKIIEKRQSVAFWCNPISGHATLYWYQQILGQGPKLLIQFQNNGVVDDSQLPKDRFSAERLKGVDSTLKIQPAKLEDSAVYLCASSPGTRDKAEQYFGPGTRLTVT.

There are a few counts of this clonotype. This rearrangement joins TRBV7-9 to TRBJ2-7, with 9 bases aligning to TRBD1. Trimming at V came to 5 bases and at J to 3 bases, leaving 20 bases not matched to a gene. The CDR3 is 19 residues long. Germline V gene sequence: CDR1 SEHNR, CDR2 FQNEAQ (reference sequence). This CDR3 is CASSVPLGQGPSGIYEQYF. The CDR3 DNA follows: TGTGCCAGCAGCGTTCCGTTGGGACAGGGACCTTCAGGGATCTACGAGCAGTACTTC.

This sequence joins TRBV4-2 and TRBJ2-4, with 13 positions matching TRBD2. Gene TRBJ2-7 matches the end of the DNA better, so the J call may be wrong. The CDR3 contains 16 residues. Germline V gives CDR1 LGHNA, CDR2 YNFKEQ. The CDR3 coding sequence is TGTGCCAGCAGCCAAACTACTAGCGGGAGGGCCTACGAGCAGTACTTC. It codes for CASSQTTSGRAYEQYF.

This rearrangement joins TRBV12-3 or TRBV12-4 to TRBJ2-1, with no clear D. V dropped 1 base and J dropped 10 bases, with 5 bases sitting between them. This CDR3 comprises 11 residues. The CDR3 DNA reads TGTGCCAGCAGTTTAGTGCCCGAGCAGTTCTTC. Amino acid sequence: CASSLVPEQFF.

A few counts support this clonotype. This chain connects TRBV14 to TRBJ2-2; possibly TRBD2 for D (5 bases). CDR3 length: 14 residues. Germline lookup yields CDR1 SGHDN and CDR2 FVKESK. V lost 1 base and J 8 bases, leaving 11 bases between the germline ends. The DNA of the CDR3 is TGTGCCAGCAGCCAAGCTACCGGAGGAGGGGAGCTGTTTTTT. Protein product: CASSQATGGGELFF.

This CDR3 is CASSRDRGSGELFF. The CDR3 region has the DNA TGTGCCAGCAGCCGCGACAGGGGATCCGGGGAGCTGTTTTTT. This rearrangement joins TRBV6-5 to TRBJ2-2; 8 nucleotides agree with TRBD1. CDR1 and CDR2 (germline): MNHEY, SVGAGI. V shed 6 bases and J 6 bases; nucleotides not matched to a gene: 6. The CDR3 has 14 residues.

This clonotype occurred a few times. CDR3 coding DNA: TGCGCCAGCCGGTCTGAAGCGAACGAGCAGTACTTC. This gives the protein CASRSEANEQYF. The genes are TRBV5-1 and TRBJ2-7, with D unclear. This CDR3 contains 12 residues. Germline V gene sequence: CDR1 SGHRS, CDR2 YFSETQ. The germline V and J ends were trimmed by 7 bases and 5 bases, with 13 bases remaining between them.

The chain uses TRBV3-1 and TRBJ2-7; D is possibly TRBD1 (6 bases). With 1 base removed from V and 7 bases from J, the gap between germline ends came to 17 bases. CDR1 is LGHDT and CDR2 is YNNKEL in the germline V gene (reference sequence). The CDR3 has 15 residues. The CDR3 loop reads CASSQVDSFGGEQYF. CDR3 in DNA: TGTGCCAGCAGCCAAGTGGACAGTTTTGGGGGTGAGCAGTACTTC.

The chain joins TRBV25-1 to TRBJ2-7, with D perhaps TRBD2 (7 bases). The CDR3 has 15 residues. Per germline, CDR1 MGHDK and CDR2 SYGVNS. The ends were cut back, 0 bases at V and 7 bases at J, with 16 bases in the middle. CDR3 sequence: CASSEYGGALNEQYF. The CDR3 DNA follows: TGTGCCAGCAGTGAATATGGGGGGGCACTCAATGAGCAGTACTTC.

This chain uses TRBV2 with TRBJ2-3, with 7 bases aligning to TRBD2. Germline CDR1 and CDR2: SNHLY and FYNNEI. V trimming: 5 bases; J trimming: 0 bases; junction bases outside the gene matches: 8. There are 16 residues in the CDR3. As DNA, the CDR3 is TGTGCCAGCAGTAGGACCGGGAGGAGGAGCACAGATACGCAGTATTTT. This translates into CASSRTGRRSTDTQYF.

This chain joins TRBV25-1 and TRBJ2-6; possibly TRBD1 for D (6 bases). The germline V gene encodes CDR1 MGHDK and CDR2 SYGVNS. Trimming stripped 6 bases from V and 0 bases from J, with 12 bases between. The CDR3 totals 16 residues. CDR3 sequence: CASRGQGSSGANVLTF. The CDR3 coding sequence is TGTGCCAGCAGGGGGCAGGGGAGCTCTGGGGCCAACGTCCTGACTTTC.

A few counts support this clonotype. This chain uses TRBV6-5 with TRBJ2-1; D is uncertain. Between the trimmed V and J ends, which lost 2 bases and 6 bases, there was a span of 17 bases. Germline V CDR1 and CDR2: MNHEY, SVGAGI. The CDR3 runs 16 residues. CDR3 in amino acids: CASSYMGFLTINEQFF. DNA of the CDR3: TGTGCCAGCAGTTACATGGGATTTCTCACCATCAATGAGCAGTTCTTC.

Only a few counts were recorded for this clonotype. The chain employs TRBV29-1 and TRBJ2-6; TRBD2 aligns across 9 bases. With 7 bases clipped from V and 0 bases from J, the junction kept 13 bases outside the gene matches. The length of the CDR3 is 18 residues. Germline values: CDR1 SQVTM, CDR2 ANQGSEA. The CDR3 spells CSAPLAGPASSGANVLTF. Written as DNA, the CDR3 is TGCAGCGCCCCACTAGCGGGTCCTGCGAGCTCTGGGGCCAACGTCCTGACTTTC.

This clonotype has more than one count but fewer than ten. The chain couples TRBV28 to TRBJ2-2, with a possible D match to TRBD2 (5 bases). The V end was cut by 6 bases, the J end by 5 bases, with 10 bases between. CDR3 length equals 13 residues. Per germline, CDR1 MDHEN and CDR2 SYDVKM. DNA for the CDR3: TGTGCCAGCAGGCGAGTAGCGACCGGGGAGCTGTTTTTT. The encoded protein is CASRRVATGELFF.